This TCR beta chain derives from a study of OX40 agonist ivuxolimab in advanced cancers. With regard to the full study: Ivuxolimab was an agonistic, fully human IgG2 monoclonal antibody directed against OX40 (CD134), a costimulatory receptor. Prior anti-PD-1, anti-PD-L1 or anti-CTLA-4 therapy was permitted, and checkpoint inhibitors had been received by about two fifths of dose-escalation patients. In the dose-escalation cohort, 65% to 85% of patients were male, and the mean age was 60 years with a range of roughly 20 to 80. Intravenous ivuxolimab was administered to patients every 2 weeks at six dose levels: 0.01, 0.1, 0.3, 1.5, 3 and 10 mg/kg. Of the approximately 54 dose-escalation patients, hepatocellular carcinoma was present in approximately 20, melanoma in approximately 15, renal cell carcinoma in 9 and head and neck cancer in 9. Three dose-escalation patients achieved partial responses, one with hepatocellular carcinoma and two with cutaneous melanoma. Peripheral TCRbeta sequencing was intended to test whether TCR sequence diversity was altered and clonal T-cell expansion was caused by ivuxolimab. The paper describes the monotherapy dose-escalation part (N = 52 patients) of the phase I trial of ivuxolimab.

This clone was seen a handful of times. Which antigen it targets is not known. It has no much larger one-base neighbor in the sample; base qualities were not kept. The germline V gene gives CDR1 as SQVTM and CDR2 as ANQGSEA. CDR3 length: 12 amino acids, cysteine to phenylalanine. Here the CDR3 DNA is all that survives: 36 bases in frame from base 1. The germline ends are 10 bases apart after V is trimmed by 3 bases and J by 5 bases. What the work shows at the level of the full study, not this receptor alone: Which antigens the clonally expanded peripheral T cells were specific for was not determined. Low levels of normalized T-cell clonal expansion were also seen in some nonresponding patients. In the 0.1-3.0 mg/kg groups, partial responders had among the lowest normalized peripheral clonal expansion, particularly in CD8+ T cells. After ivuxolimab, expanded clones were on average more numerous among CD8+ T cells than among CD4+ T cells. Clonal expansion of both CD4+ and CD8+ blood T cells was observed from baseline to week 6 at doses 0.1 to 3.0 mg/kg.

Patients with autoimmune disease history or receiving systemic immunosuppression were excluded from the trial. In every dose cohort, peripheral blood was drawn for TCR sequencing at baseline, cycle 4 day 1, and cycle 7 day 1. The samples were taken from a phase I, first-in-human, multicenter, open-label dose-escalation trial of ivuxolimab. Adults with locally advanced or metastatic melanoma, renal cell, hepatocellular, or head and neck squamous cell carcinoma were enrolled in the trial. Before TCR sequencing, CD4+ T cells and CD8+ T cells from peripheral blood were sorted into separate populations. Genomic DNA was isolated from the sorted cells so that the TCRbeta CDR3 region could be sequenced. The immunoSEQ Assay was used to sequence the TCRbeta CDR3 regions. TCRdb took this table from immuneACCESS and kept in-frame rearrangements with V and J called. Such tables lack part of the clones; where checked against another copy, unresolved V genes explain under half of the gap, and the rest is unexplained. Here the sample has more than 35,000 clones; less than 90% occur a single time. The ten largest make up approximately 7.5% of the sample.

The sample consisted of CD4+ or CD8+ T cells sorted from blood, taken in a trial of the OX40 agonist ivuxolimab. The receptor comes from an adult with an advanced solid tumor such as melanoma, head and neck, liver or kidney cancer. Recombination connected TRBV29-1 to TRBJ1-1, with the identity of the D gene unclear. The sequenced DNA is TGCAGCGTTGATTTCGGCAGGACTGAAGCTTTCTTT. It is translated as CSVDFGRTEAFF.